These 32 T cell receptor beta chains were all obtained from the same sample, sequenced in a study of blood T cell repertoires in COVID-19 (dated by TCRdb to the early 2020s). The method was the immunoSEQ multiplex PCR assay. Here the immuneACCESS table is served through TCRdb, limited to in-frame sequences with V and J called. Missing clones are a known gap in these copies; in checked studies unresolved V genes cover under half, and the rest lacks a known reason. Counted in this sample were about 440,000 clones; approximately 88% of them appeared once. The top ten clones comprise 10% to 15% of the sample. The material sequenced was peripheral blood. These receptors were collected from a woman in her forties or fifties with COVID-19, enrolled during active disease.

The V gene is TRBV4-1, the J gene TRBJ2-1, with D possibly matching TRBD1 (5 bases). This CDR3 is 14 amino acids long. Trimming stripped 0 bases from V and 10 bases from J, with 13 bases between. Germline V gene data show CDR1 as MGHRA and CDR2 as YSYEKL. CDR3 sequence: CASSQDPRVREQFF. CDR3 sequence (DNA): TGCGCCAGCAGCCAAGATCCCAGGGTGAGAGAGCAGTTCTTC.

The rearrangement uses TRBV5-1 and TRBJ2-5; no firm D call. The CDR3 extends over 12 amino acids. Trimming took off 0 bases at V and 5 bases at J, with 5 bases between the two ends. CDR1 and CDR2 (germline): SGHRS, YFSETQ. The CDR3 sequence is CASSLARETQYF. The DNA of the CDR3 is TGCGCCAGCAGCTTGGCCCGGGAGACCCAGTACTTC.

The chain uses TRBV19 and TRBJ1-1; maybe TRBD1 (5 bases). The V gene lost 7 bases and the J gene lost 7 bases, with 16 bases spanning the gap. The CDR3 sequence is 13 residues long. Germline values: CDR1 LNHDA, CDR2 SQIVND (reference sequence). Written as DNA, the CDR3 is TGTGCCAGTACCTCGACAGCTGGGCTTGAAGCTTTCTTT. Residues: CASTSTAGLEAFF. Full variable domain (outside the CDR3, taken from reference TRBV19 and TRBJ1-1): DGGITQSPKYLFRKEGQNVTLSCEQNLNHDAMYWYRQDPGQGLRLIYYSQIVNDFQKGDIAEGYSVSREKKESFPLTVTSAQKNPTAFYLCASTSTAGLEAFFGQGTRLTVV.

This chain connects TRBV11-2 to TRBJ2-5; D not resolved. The germline V gene has CDR1 SGHAT and CDR2 FQNNGV. CDR3 length: 12 amino acids. With 6 bases removed from V and 3 bases from J, the gap between germline ends came to 8 bases. CDR3 residues: CASRATEETQYF. The DNA of the CDR3 is TGTGCCAGCAGGGCAACCGAAGAGACCCAGTACTTC.

This rearrangement joins TRBV7-3 to TRBJ2-2; 10 nucleotides line up with TRBD2. The length of the CDR3 is 16 residues. Unmatched junction bases numbered 6, after V lost 4 bases and J lost 4 bases. Germline CDR1 and CDR2: SGHTA and FQGTGA. The CDR3 loop is CASSWSSGGRTGELFF. CDR3 DNA: TGTGCCAGCAGCTGGTCTAGCGGGGGCCGCACCGGGGAGCTGTTTTTT.

The chain joins TRBV9 to TRBJ2-3, with 9 bases matching TRBD1. Trimming took 3 bases from V and 11 from J; bases not matched to a gene: 13. Germline CDR1 reads SGDLS; CDR2 reads YYNGEE. The CDR3 length is 15 residues. The CDR3 here is CASSGRDREWSGQYF. For the CDR3, the DNA is TGTGCCAGCAGCGGCCGGGACAGGGAGTGGTCGGGGCAGTATTTT.

The V and J genes are TRBV2 and TRBJ1-6; 9 nucleotides match TRBD1. The CDR3 has 14 residues. V lost 6 bases to trimming and J lost 9 bases; unmatched junction nucleotides: 6. Germline-derived CDR1 and CDR2 are SNHLY and FYNNEI. The CDR3 here is CASRPGQGGSPLHF. The DNA for the CDR3 is TGTGCCAGCAGGCCGGGACAGGGAGGTTCACCCCTCCACTTT.

The V and J genes are TRBV28 and TRBJ2-1; 10 positions agree with TRBD2. CDR3 size: 18 residues. CDR1 is MDHEN and CDR2 is SYDVKM in the germline V gene. With V trimmed by 5 bases and J by 4 bases, 14 bases remained unmatched. CDR3 residues: CASSDRKLLAGKYNEQFF. CDR3 bases: TGTGCCAGCAGTGACCGAAAACTACTAGCGGGAAAATACAATGAGCAGTTCTTC.

This sequence joins TRBV29-1 and TRBJ1-1, with 7 bases that match TRBD1. Germline values: CDR1 SQVTM, CDR2 ANQGSEA. V was clipped by 3 bases and J by 1 base; unmatched bases: 2. There are 13 residues in the CDR3. Written as DNA, the CDR3 is TGCAGCGTTGAGGGACAGTCGAACACTGAAGCTTTCTTT. Residues: CSVEGQSNTEAFF.

This chain links TRBV29-1 with TRBJ2-7; possible D gene TRBD2, 6 bases. CDR3 length: 12 residues. Trimming took off 4 bases at V and 6 bases at J, with 13 bases between the two ends. Per the germline V gene, CDR1 is SQVTM and CDR2 is ANQGSEA. The CDR3 loop is CSVAGLQLEQYF. CDR3 bases: TGCAGCGTTGCGGGACTCCAACTCGAGCAGTACTTC.

The rearrangement uses TRBV11-2 and TRBJ1-2; the D gene is possibly TRBD1 (5 bases). The length of the CDR3 is 13 residues. Trimming stripped 6 bases from V and 8 bases from J, with 16 bases between. Germline lookup yields CDR1 SGHAT and CDR2 FQNNGV. The CDR3 is CASSRTGGNGYTF. The CDR3 nucleotides are TGTGCCAGCAGTCGTACCGGGGGGAACGGCTACACCTTC.

V and J are TRBV11-2 and TRBJ1-4; 10 positions agree with TRBD1. The J segment lost 8 bases and the V segment lost 5 bases, leaving 17 bases of the junction unmatched. In germline, CDR1 is SGHAT, CDR2 FQNNGV. The CDR3 extends over 18 amino acids. The CDR3 bases are TGTGCCAGCAGCGAAACCGGGACAGGGGCCTTCAGGAGGGAAAAACTGTTTTTT. Amino acid sequence: CASSETGTGAFRREKLFF.

This chain links TRBV30 with TRBJ1-2, with D unclear. With 2 bases removed from V and 8 bases from J, the gap between germline ends came to 12 bases. Germline V gene data show CDR1 as GTSNPN and CDR2 as SVGIG (reference sequence). The CDR3 totals 12 residues. The CDR3 nucleotides are TGTGCCTGGAGTCGGCAGGTTCAGGGCTACACCTTC. It encodes CAWSRQVQGYTF.

The chain couples TRBV5-1 to TRBJ2-3, with 8 bases aligning to TRBD2. This CDR3 is 15 amino acids long. The germline V gene has CDR1 SGHRS and CDR2 YFSETQ. V lost 2 bases and J lost 6; bases outside the gene matches: 8. In DNA, the CDR3 is TGCGCCAGCAGCTTAGGACTAGCTTCTTTCGATACGCAGTATTTT. Its translation: CASSLGLASFDTQYF.

This chain joins TRBV15 and TRBJ2-1; the D is unclear. This CDR3 region has 11 residues. V dropped 0 bases and J dropped 10 bases, with 4 bases sitting between them. CDR1 and CDR2 from the germline V gene are LNHNV and YYDKDF (reference sequence). The CDR3 DNA sequence: TGTGCCACCAGCAGAGATCGGGAGCAGTTCTTC. It specifies CATSRDREQFF.

CDR3 loop: CASTPTRTGTYEQYF. The CDR3 DNA reads TGTGCCAGCACCCCAACCCGGACAGGAACCTACGAGCAGTACTTC. V and J are TRBV6-5 and TRBJ2-7; 7 bases are shared with TRBD1. V trimming: 7 bases; J trimming: 2 bases; junction bases outside the gene matches: 11. Per germline, CDR1 MNHEY and CDR2 SVGAGI. The CDR3 is 15 residues long.

The V gene is TRBV6-5, the J gene TRBJ2-7; D is perhaps TRBD2 (5 bases). This CDR3 is 14 amino acids long. Germline CDR1 and CDR2: MNHEY and SVGAGI. Trimming took off 4 bases at V and 7 bases at J, with 17 bases between the two ends. The chain's CDR3 is CASSSPVVRGEQYF. The CDR3 DNA reads as TGTGCCAGCAGTTCCCCCGTTGTTCGGGGAGAGCAGTACTTC.

The V and J genes are TRBV27 and TRBJ2-2; D is perhaps TRBD1 (6 bases). The CDR3 has 16 amino acids. With 2 bases removed from V and 6 bases from J, the gap between germline ends came to 16 bases. Germline assignment: CDR1 MNHEY and CDR2 SMNVEV (reference sequence). Here the CDR3 DNA reads TGTGCCAGCAGTTTAATGGGGGCGCGTTCTGCCGGGGAGCTGTTTTTT. Amino acids: CASSLMGARSAGELFF.

This clone came up a few times. The J gene is TRBJ2-2, the V gene TRBV30; TRBD2 is a possible D gene (5 bases). This CDR3 has 13 amino acids. Per germline, CDR1 GTSNPN and CDR2 SVGIG (reference sequence). V was pared by 0 bases and J by 8 bases, with 10 bases between. This CDR3 reads CAWSVLREGELFF. The CDR3 DNA is TGTGCCTGGAGTGTATTAAGGGAGGGGGAGCTGTTTTTT. Full variable domain (missing parts from reference TRBV30 and TRBJ2-2): SQTIHQWPATLVQPVGSPLSLECTVEGTSNPNLYWYRQAAGRGLQLLFYSVGIGQISSEVPQNLSASRPQDRQFILSSKKLLLSDSGFYLCAWSVLREGELFFGEGSRLTVL.

The V gene is TRBV30, the J gene TRBJ1-4; tentative D call: TRBD1 (5 bases). V dropped 4 bases and J dropped 4 bases, with 10 bases sitting between them. The CDR3 totals 13 residues. Germline values: CDR1 GTSNPN, CDR2 SVGIG (reference sequence). DNA of the CDR3: TGTGCCTGGAAACCGCAGGGTAATGAAAAACTGTTTTTT. Its translation is CAWKPQGNEKLFF.

The rearrangement uses TRBV2 and TRBJ1-5; the D is unclear. Germline V gene data show CDR1 as SNHLY and CDR2 as FYNNEI. This CDR3 spans 12 amino acids. Trimming took 6 bases from V and 9 from J, leaving 12 bases between them. CDR3 sequence (DNA): TGTGCCAGCAGGGCGGTAGTGGGGCCCCAGCATTTT. As protein: CASRAVVGPQHF.

The chain employs TRBV6-5 and TRBJ1-1, with 8 bases lining up with TRBD1. The germline CDR1 and CDR2 sequences are MNHEY and SVGAGI. CDR3 size: 14 residues. After removal of 6 bases from V and 6 bases from J, the junction contained 9 bases not matched to a gene. DNA of the CDR3: TGTGCCAGCAGACCCATGGACAGGGAGTCTGAAGCTTTCTTT. It yields the protein CASRPMDRESEAFF.

This rearrangement joins TRBV12-3 or TRBV12-4 to TRBJ2-7; the D gene is possibly TRBD1 (6 bases). This CDR3 is 12 amino acids long. Trimming cost V 4 bases and J 4 bases, with 8 bases left between them. CDR3 sequence reads: CASSWDIYEQYF. CDR3 DNA sequence: TGTGCCAGCAGTTGGGACATATACGAGCAGTACTTC.

The CDR3 loop reads CASSPKRGGINTGELFF. CDR3 DNA sequence: TGTGCCAGCAGCCCTAAGCGGGGGGGAATTAACACCGGGGAGCTGTTTTTT. The chain couples TRBV11-2 to TRBJ2-2, with 10 bases fitting TRBD2. J was trimmed by 2 bases and V by 5 bases; bases with no gene match: 8. Germline CDR1 is SGHAT and CDR2 is FQNNGV. The CDR3 covers 17 residues.

The rearrangement joins TRBV6-1 to TRBJ2-5, with D hard to call. Germline V gene sequence: CDR1 MNHNS, CDR2 SASEGT. Trimming cost V 2 bases and J 7 bases, with 11 bases left between them. The CDR3 has 13 amino acids. The CDR3 here is CASSELYDGTQYF. The CDR3 DNA reads as TGTGCCAGCAGTGAACTATATGATGGGACCCAGTACTTC.

This chain's CDR3 is CASSPDLTEQFF. The CDR3 DNA reads TGTGCCAGTAGCCCAGACTTGACTGAGCAGTTCTTC. This rearrangement joins TRBV19 to TRBJ2-1; D gene uncertain. In germline, CDR1 is LNHDA, CDR2 SQIVND (reference sequence). This CDR3 is 12 amino acids long. Trimming removed 6 bases at V and 9 bases at J, with 12 bases between.

The chain employs TRBV6-2 or TRBV6-3 and TRBJ2-3; D possibly corresponds to TRBD1 (5 bases). Per the germline V gene, CDR1 is MNHEY and CDR2 is SVGEGT. V was trimmed by 6 bases and J by 3 bases, leaving 16 bases between them. This CDR3 spans 15 amino acids. The CDR3 protein is CASSRGRTRTDTQYF. The DNA of the CDR3 is TGTGCCAGCAGCCGAGGCCGGACACGGACAGATACGCAGTATTTT.

This clone was counted once. The chain recombines TRBV20-1 with TRBJ2-2; D not resolved. Trimming removed 3 bases at V and 2 bases at J, with 7 bases between. CDR3 length equals 13 residues. CDR1 and CDR2 (germline): DFQATT, SNEGSKA (reference sequence). CDR3 amino acids: CSASLSNTGELFF. CDR3 bases: TGCAGTGCTAGTTTGAGCAACACCGGGGAGCTGTTTTTT.

About this clone itself: Given the absence of the conserved phenylalanine or tryptophan at the CDR3 end, a read error is likely. Because the CDR3's place on the DNA is in doubt, the DNA is left out and the CDR3 is given as listed by TCRdb. The V gene is TRBV6-1, the J gene TRBJ2-7; the DNA was not compared with TRBD1, the D call given in the table. Germline V gene lookup returns CDR1 MNHNS and CDR2 SASEGT. The CDR3 totals 12 residues, both ends included. CDR3 protein: CASSEGDRDWSS.

CDR3 region: CASSHYGGAYGYTF. The DNA for the CDR3 is TGTGCCAGCAGCCATTACGGGGGGGCCTATGGCTACACCTTC. V is TRBV9 and J is TRBJ1-2, with D tentatively TRBD1 (6 bases). V lost 4 bases and J 4 bases, leaving 14 bases between the germline ends. Per the germline V gene, CDR1 is SGDLS and CDR2 is YYNGEE. CDR3 length: 14 amino acids. Filled out from reference TRBV9 and TRBJ1-2, the complete variable domain reads DSGVTQTPKHLITATGQRVTLRCSPRSGDLSVYWYQQSLDQGLQFLIQYYNGEERAKGNILERFSAQQFPDLHSELNLSSLELGDSALYFCASSHYGGAYGYTFGSGTRLTVV.

This clone was counted once. J is TRBJ1-2 and V is TRBV5-1; D uncertain. V was shortened by 0 bases and J by 4 bases, with 10 bases between the two germline ends. Germline loops: CDR1 SGHRS, CDR2 YFSETQ. The CDR3 covers 14 residues. CDR3 nucleotide sequence: TGCGCCAGCAGCTTGGAGCCAGTAGCCTATGGCTACACCTTC. This gives the protein CASSLEPVAYGYTF.

This clone was counted a single time. The chain uses TRBV25-1 and TRBJ2-2, with unresolved D. This CDR3 is built from 16 residues. The germline V gene encodes CDR1 MGHDK and CDR2 SYGVNS. The V gene lost 3 bases and the J gene lost 0 bases, with 11 bases spanning the gap. The CDR3 region has the DNA TGTGCCAGCAGTGATGTAAGGAGTTCGAACACCGGGGAGCTGTTTTTT. Protein sequence: CASSDVRSSNTGELFF.